This T cell receptor (beta chain) stems from a study of T cells after posttransplantation cyclophosphamide. Note on this clone: Its antigen is currently unknown.

Treatment was busulfan-fludarabine conditioning, a marrow graft, and cyclophosphamide on days +3 and +4. General study findings and limits: Donor CD8+ memory clones often dominated recipient blood repertoires at later times.

V was cut by 1 base and J by 6 bases, with 7 bases left in between. Germline CDR1 and CDR2: LNHDA and SQIVND (reference sequence). The CDR3 covers 13 residues. Measured with immunoSEQ multiplex PCR; TCRdb has only the in-frame clones, and not every one. The sample lists about 6,500 clones, about 80% occurring once. The chain couples TRBV19 to TRBJ2-1; tentatively, D is TRBD1 (5 bases). The input for sequencing was CD8+ T cells sorted from PBMCs, taken 1404 days after allogeneic stem cell transplant with posttransplant cyclophosphamide. The receptor was isolated from a female patient in her 50s who received an allogeneic stem cell transplant from a related donor, was CMV-positive, and had no GVHD. A share of the T cells may be of graft donor origin. CDR3 in DNA: TGTGCCAGTAGTATAGTTAGGGGCAATGAGCAGTTCTTC. Its translation: CASSIVRGNEQFF.